Shown below are 4 T cell receptor beta chains from a single sample sequenced in a study of T cells in Graves' hyperthyroidism and ophthalmopathy. Template material for amplifying TCR beta CDR3 regions consisted of RNA transcripts. HTBI primers were employed in a first-round RT-PCR of the TCR CDR3. TCRdb reprocessed the multiplex PCR reads via MiXCR and lists one record per CDR3 protein. The sample has 350,000 to 450,000 distinct CDR3 sequences, more than 13% seen once. The sequenced sample was blood. The receptors stem from a man between 50 and 59 years old with Graves' ophthalmopathy.

At least ten counts were recorded for this clonotype. This sequence joins TRBV5-8 and TRBJ1-1; weak D call: TRBD1 (5 bases). Germline V gene data show CDR1 as SGHTS and CDR2 as YDEGEE. Trimming removed 4 bases from V and 0 bases from J, with 13 bases in between. The CDR3 runs to 15 residues. As DNA, the CDR3 is TGTGCCAGCAGCGCACGACAGCTCATGAACACTGAAGCTTTCTTT. Protein product: CASSARQLMNTEAFF.

On this clonotype itself: A much larger clone is a single base away; this may be a read error. V usage is TRBV27 and J usage is TRBJ1-2, with 9 bases matching TRBD1. Germline values: CDR1 MNHEY, CDR2 SMNVEV (reference sequence). CDR3 length equals 13 residues. The CDR3 sequence: CASSQQGAYDYTF. As DNA, the CDR3 is TGTGCCAGCAGTCAACAGGGGGCGTATGACTACACCTTC.

This clonotype occurred a few times. A much more abundant neighbour one base away suggests this may be a read error. The gene calls are TRBV27 and TRBJ2-3, with no clear D. This CDR3 region has 16 residues. Trimming removed 2 bases at V and 0 bases at J, with 12 bases between. CDR1 and CDR2 (germline): MNHEY, SMNVEV (reference sequence). CDR3 in DNA: TGTGCCAGCAGTTTACGACCGACGGAAAGCACAGATACGCAGTATTTT. Amino acid sequence: CASSLRPTESTDTQYF.

The rearrangement links TRBV10-2 to TRBJ1-1, with a tentative D call TRBD1 (5 bases). The CDR3 runs 13 residues. Per germline, CDR1 WSHSY and CDR2 SAAADI. Trimming cost V 7 bases and J 2 bases, with 11 bases left between them. For the CDR3, the DNA is TGCGCCAGCACCCCAGGACATAACACTGAAGCTTTCTTT. Residues: CASTPGHNTEAFF.